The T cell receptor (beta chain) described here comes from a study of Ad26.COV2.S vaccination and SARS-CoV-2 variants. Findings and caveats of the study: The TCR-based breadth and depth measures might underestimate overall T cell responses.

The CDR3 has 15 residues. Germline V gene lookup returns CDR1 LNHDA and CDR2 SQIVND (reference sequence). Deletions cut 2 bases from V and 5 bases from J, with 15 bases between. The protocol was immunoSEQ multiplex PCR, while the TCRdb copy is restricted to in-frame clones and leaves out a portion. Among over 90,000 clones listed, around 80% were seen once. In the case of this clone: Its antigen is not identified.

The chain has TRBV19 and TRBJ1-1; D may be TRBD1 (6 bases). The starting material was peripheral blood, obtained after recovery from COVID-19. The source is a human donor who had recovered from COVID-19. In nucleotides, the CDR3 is TGTGCCAGTAGTATATCCCCAAACAGGGTTACTGAAGCTTTCTTT. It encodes CASSISPNRVTEAFF.